This T cell receptor (beta chain) was identified in a study of blood T cell repertoires in COVID-19. Across the whole study: PBMCs, B-cell-depleted T cells, or T cells provided the cDNA or gDNA that made up the material.

How the authors handled the data: Amplification with reference gene primers provided the estimates of nucleated cell counts. Assay used: immunoSEQ multiplex PCR; TCRdb lists only in-frame clones, some missing. The V and J calls and clone size are taken from that table; D and trimming were inferred from the DNA. The data show 400,000 to 450,000 clones, approximately 89% seen once. CDR3 length: 18 amino acids. Trimming pared 0 bases from V and 2 bases from J, leaving 17 bases between. Germline CDR1 ENHRY, CDR2 SYGVKD. It was during active infection that Seattle patients were enrolled and then longitudinally followed.

The J gene is TRBJ1-5, the V gene TRBV10-3, with D possibly being TRBD1 (5 bases). The TCR originated in a woman aged 45-65 years with COVID-19, enrolled during active disease. Sequences were obtained from peripheral blood. CDR3 DNA: TGTGCCATCAGTGAGTCGAACCGACTGGGGGGAGGCAATCAGCCCCAGCATTTT. Amino acid sequence: CAISESNRLGGGNQPQHF.